The clone carrying this T cell receptor beta chain was found a few times. What it binds is not known. TCRdb recomputed calls from the reads with MiXCR, one row per CDR3 protein. This table has 680,000 or so distinct CDR3 sequences, roughly 36% appearing once. The source of the sample is a study of T cell repertoires in cytomegalovirus infection. Across the whole study: CMV infection plus the matching HLA type was flagged by public TCR beta signatures.

The study's findings and limits: Within the response measured ex vivo, HLA-C-restricted CMV-specific TCR beta clonotypes were dominant. Using cumulative public TCR beta family frequency, the authors identified those who carried CMV together with the relevant HLA.

Germline V lookup: CDR1 DFQATT, CDR2 SNEGSKA (reference sequence). The CDR3 contains 14 residues. The V segment lost 5 bases and the J segment 8 bases; nucleotides outside the gene matches: 12. The TCR sequence derives from a human donor in good health (CMV status not recorded). Some clones in this sample may be carry-over from other donors' samples. This chain links TRBV20-1 with TRBJ2-1; 7 bases match TRBD2. Sequencing input: PBMCs. CDR3: CSALERGAYDEQFF. In DNA form, the CDR3 reads TGCAGTGCTCTTGAGCGGGGTGCATACGATGAGCAGTTCTTC.